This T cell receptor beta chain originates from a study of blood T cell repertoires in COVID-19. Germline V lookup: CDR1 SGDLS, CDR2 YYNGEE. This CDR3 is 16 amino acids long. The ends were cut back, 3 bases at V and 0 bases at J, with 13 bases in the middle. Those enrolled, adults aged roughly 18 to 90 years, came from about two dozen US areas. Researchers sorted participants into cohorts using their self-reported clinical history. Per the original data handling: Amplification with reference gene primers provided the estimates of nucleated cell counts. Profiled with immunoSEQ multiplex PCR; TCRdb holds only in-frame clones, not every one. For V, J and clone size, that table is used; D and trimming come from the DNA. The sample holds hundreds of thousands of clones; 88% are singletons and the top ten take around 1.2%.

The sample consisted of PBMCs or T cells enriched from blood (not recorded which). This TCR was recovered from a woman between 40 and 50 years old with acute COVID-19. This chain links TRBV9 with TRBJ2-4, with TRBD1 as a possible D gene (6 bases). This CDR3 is CASSASGHLAKNIQYF. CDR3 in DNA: TGTGCCAGCAGCGCTTCGGGACACCTAGCCAAAAACATTCAGTACTTC.